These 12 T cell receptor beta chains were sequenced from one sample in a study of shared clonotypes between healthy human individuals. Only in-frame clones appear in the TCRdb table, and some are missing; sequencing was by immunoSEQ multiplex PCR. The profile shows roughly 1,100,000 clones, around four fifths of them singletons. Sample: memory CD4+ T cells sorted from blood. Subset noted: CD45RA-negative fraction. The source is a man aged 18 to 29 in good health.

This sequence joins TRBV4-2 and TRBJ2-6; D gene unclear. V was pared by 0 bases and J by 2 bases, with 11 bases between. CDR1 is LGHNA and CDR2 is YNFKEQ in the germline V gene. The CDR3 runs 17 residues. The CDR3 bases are TGTGCCAGCAGCCAAGACTGGCAGGCCCCTGGGGCCAACGTCCTGACTTTC. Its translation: CASSQDWQAPGANVLTF.

CDR3 region: CASRDTSGAYEQYF. In DNA form, the CDR3 reads TGTGCCAGCAGGGACACTAGCGGGGCCTACGAGCAGTACTTC. The chain joins TRBV6-6 to TRBJ2-5, with 10 bases identical to TRBD2. The DNA end is more similar to TRBJ2-7, so the J call may be wrong. The CDR3 runs 14 residues. Looked up from germline, CDR1 is MNHNY and CDR2 is SVGAGI (reference sequence).

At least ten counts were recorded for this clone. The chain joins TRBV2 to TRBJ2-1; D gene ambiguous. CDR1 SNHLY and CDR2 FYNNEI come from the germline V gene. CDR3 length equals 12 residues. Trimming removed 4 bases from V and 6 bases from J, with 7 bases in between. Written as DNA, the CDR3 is TGTGCCAGCAGTGTAGGGATCAATGAGCAGTTCTTC. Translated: CASSVGINEQFF.

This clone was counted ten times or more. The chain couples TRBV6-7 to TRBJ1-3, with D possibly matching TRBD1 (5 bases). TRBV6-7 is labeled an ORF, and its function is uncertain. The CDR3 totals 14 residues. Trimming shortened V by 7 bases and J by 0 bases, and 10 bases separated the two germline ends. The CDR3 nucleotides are TGTGCCAGCAATGGGAGGGGCTCTGGAAACACCATATATTTT. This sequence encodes CASNGRGSGNTIYF.

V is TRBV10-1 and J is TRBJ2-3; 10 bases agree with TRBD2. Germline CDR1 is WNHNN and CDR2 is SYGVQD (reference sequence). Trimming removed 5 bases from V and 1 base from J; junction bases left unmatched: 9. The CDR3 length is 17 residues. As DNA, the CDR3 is TGCGCCAGCAGTCCCGGGACTAGCGTTTGGGGCACAGATACGCAGTATTTT. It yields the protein CASSPGTSVWGTDTQYF.

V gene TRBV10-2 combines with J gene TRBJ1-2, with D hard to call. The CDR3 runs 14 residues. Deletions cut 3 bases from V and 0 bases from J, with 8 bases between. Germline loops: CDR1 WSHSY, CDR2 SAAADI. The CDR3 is CASSDVSTNYGYTF. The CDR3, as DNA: TGCGCCAGCAGTGATGTCTCTACTAACTATGGCTACACCTTC.

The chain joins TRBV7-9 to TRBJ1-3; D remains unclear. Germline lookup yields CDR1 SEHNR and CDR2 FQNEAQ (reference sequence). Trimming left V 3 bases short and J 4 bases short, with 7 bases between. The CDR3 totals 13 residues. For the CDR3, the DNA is TGTGCCAGCAGCTTTGACATAGGAAACACCATATATTTT. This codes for CASSFDIGNTIYF.

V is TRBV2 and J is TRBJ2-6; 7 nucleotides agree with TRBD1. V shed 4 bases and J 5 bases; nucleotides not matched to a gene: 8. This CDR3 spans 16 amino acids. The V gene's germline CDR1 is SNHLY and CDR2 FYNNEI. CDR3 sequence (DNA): TGTGCCAGCAGTGGATCAGGGGGTAGTAGGGCCAACGTCCTGACTTTC. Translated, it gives CASSGSGGSRANVLTF.

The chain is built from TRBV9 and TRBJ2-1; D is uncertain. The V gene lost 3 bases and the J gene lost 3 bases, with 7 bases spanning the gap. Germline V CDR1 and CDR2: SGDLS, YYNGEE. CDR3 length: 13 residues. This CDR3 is CASSEADYNEQFF. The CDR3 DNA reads TGTGCCAGCAGCGAAGCCGACTACAATGAGCAGTTCTTC.

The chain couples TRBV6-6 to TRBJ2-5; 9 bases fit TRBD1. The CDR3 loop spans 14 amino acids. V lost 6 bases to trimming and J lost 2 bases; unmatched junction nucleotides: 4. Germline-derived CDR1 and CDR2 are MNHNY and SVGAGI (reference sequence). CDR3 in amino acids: CASRTGGNQETQYF. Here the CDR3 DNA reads TGTGCCAGCAGGACAGGGGGTAATCAAGAGACCCAGTACTTC.

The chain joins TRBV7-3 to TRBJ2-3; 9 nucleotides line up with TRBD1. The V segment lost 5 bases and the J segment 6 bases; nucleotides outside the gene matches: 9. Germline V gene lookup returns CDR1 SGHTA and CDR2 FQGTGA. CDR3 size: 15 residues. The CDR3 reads CASSTGQGPGDTQYF. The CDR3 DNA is TGTGCCAGCAGCACCGGACAGGGGCCCGGGGATACGCAGTATTTT. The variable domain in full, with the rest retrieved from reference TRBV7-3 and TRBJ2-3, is GAGVSQTPSNKVTEKGKYVELRCDPISGHTALYWYRQSLGQGPEFLIYFQGTGAADDSGLPNDRFFAVRPEGSVSTLKIQRTERGDSAVYLCASSTGQGPGDTQYFGPGTRLTVL.

The CDR3 DNA reads TGTGCCAGCGGGACAGGGTCACTTAGGGACACTGAAGCTTTCTTT. This encodes CASGTGSLRDTEAFF. The gene calls are TRBV9 and TRBJ1-1; the match to TRBD1 covers 9 bases. CDR3 length equals 15 residues. Unmatched junction bases numbered 10, after V lost 7 bases and J lost 3 bases. The germline gives CDR1 SGDLS, CDR2 YYNGEE. The full variable domain, with the rest looked up from reference TRBV9 and TRBJ1-1, is DSGVTQTPKHLITATGQRVTLRCSPRSGDLSVYWYQQSLDQGLQFLIQYYNGEERAKGNILERFSAQQFPDLHSELNLSSLELGDSALYFCASGTGSLRDTEAFFGQGTRLTVV.